The 16 T cell receptor beta chains reported below all come from one sample, sequenced in a study of cytomegalovirus exposure and HLA in healthy donors. Primers for the PCR totalled 60 Vbeta and 13 Jbeta. Sequencing used immunoSEQ multiplex PCR; TCRdb keeps in-frame clones, though not all of them. The table shows 150,000 to 200,000 clones, with 81% occurring only once. Material: PBMCs. Source of these receptors: a man aged 18 to 30 in good health and CMV-seronegative.

The count of this clone is one. This chain links TRBV29-1 with TRBJ1-1, with a possible D match to TRBD1 (6 bases). CDR1 SQVTM and CDR2 ANQGSEA come from the germline V gene. V shed 1 base and J shed 2 bases, with 14 bases lying between them. CDR3 length equals 15 residues. CDR3 loop: CSVEGTAPKNTEAFF. As DNA, the CDR3 is TGCAGCGTTGAAGGGACAGCGCCAAAAAACACTGAAGCTTTCTTT.

This clone was counted once. V and J are TRBV5-1 and TRBJ2-1; 11 bases align to TRBD1. J gave up 6 bases and V 4 bases, and 6 bases lay outside the gene matches. The CDR3 consists of 15 residues. Germline-derived CDR1 and CDR2 are SGHRS and YFSETQ. CDR3 sequence (DNA): TGCGCCAGCAGCCGCGCAGGGACAGGGGGCAATGAGCAGTTCTTC. This encodes CASSRAGTGGNEQFF. Variable domain in full (rest from reference TRBV5-1 and TRBJ2-1): KAGVTQTPRYLIKTRGQQVTLSCSPISGHRSVSWYQQTPGQGLQFLFEYFSETQRNKGNFPGRFSGRQFSNSRSEMNVSTLELGDSALYLCASSRAGTGGNEQFFGPGTRLTVL.

The chain links TRBV7-9 to TRBJ1-4; a possible D gene is TRBD1 (5 bases). The CDR3 is made up of 14 amino acids. Looked up from germline, CDR1 is SEHNR and CDR2 is FQNEAQ (reference sequence). V was clipped by 3 bases and J by 5 bases, with 10 bases between them. The CDR3 DNA is TGTGCCAGCAGCTTGTTACAGGCGAATGAAAAACTGTTTTTT. Protein product: CASSLLQANEKLFF.

V usage is TRBV21-1 and J usage is TRBJ2-5; the DNA was not compared with TRBD1, the D call given in the table. The closer fit of TRBJ2-7 to the DNA end suggests the J call may be wrong. TRBV21-1 is assigned pseudogene status. The CDR3 loop spans 15 amino acids. DNA for the CDR3: TGTGCCAGCAGCAAAGCGCCAGGGGGCCCCTACGAGCAGTACTTC. This codes for CASSKAPGGPYEQYF.

V gene TRBV9 combines with J gene TRBJ1-2; D may be TRBD1 (6 bases). CDR1 is SGDLS and CDR2 is YYNGEE in the germline V gene. With 0 bases removed from V and 4 bases from J, the gap between germline ends came to 13 bases. The CDR3 consists of 15 residues. This chain's CDR3 is CASSVATGSPYGYTF. The DNA for the CDR3 is TGTGCCAGCAGCGTAGCCACAGGGAGTCCCTATGGCTACACCTTC.

Note on this clone: The junction differs from germline at one of its ends, possibly a read error. The chain recombines TRBV7-2 with TRBJ1-2; D is unclear. CDR1 SGHTA and CDR2 FQGNSA come from the germline V gene. The CDR3 loop spans 13 amino acids. CDR3 residues: CAGSLDRRGGYTF. In DNA form, the CDR3 reads TGTGCCGGCAGCTTAGACCGGAGAGGAGGCTACACCTTC.

The rearrangement joins TRBV5-4 to TRBJ2-1; 8 nucleotides align to TRBD2. Germline CDR1 SGHNT, CDR2 YYREEE (reference sequence). CDR3 length: 17 amino acids. V lost 1 base, J lost 4 bases, and 10 bases stayed unmatched. As DNA, the CDR3 is TGTGCCAGCAGCTTGTTCAGCGGGGGTCAGCTATACAATGAGCAGTTCTTC. As protein: CASSLFSGGQLYNEQFF.

The chain couples TRBV6-1 to TRBJ1-2; TRBD1 agrees at 9 bases. The junction had 6 bases not matched to a gene; V was cut back by 2 bases and J by 8 bases. Germline V gene data show CDR1 as MNHNS and CDR2 as SASEGT. The CDR3 totals 14 residues. DNA for the CDR3: TGTGCCAGCAGTGAATTGGACAGGGGTTGGGGCTACACCTTC. Translated, it gives CASSELDRGWGYTF.

The rearrangement uses TRBV6-5 and TRBJ2-7; D remains unclear. The length of the CDR3 is 14 residues. CDR1 and CDR2 from the germline V gene are MNHEY and SVGAGI. V gave up 2 bases and J gave up 2 bases, with 10 bases separating them. In nucleotides, the CDR3 is TGTGCCAGCAGTTACCGGAGATCCACCTACGAGCAGTACTTC. This codes for CASSYRRSTYEQYF.

The chain is built from TRBV5-5 and TRBJ2-7; D uncertain. The CDR3 is 15 amino acids. Germline V gene sequence: CDR1 SGHKS, CDR2 YYEKEE (reference sequence). Trimming cost V 2 bases and J 1 base, with 13 bases left between them. The CDR3 loop is CASSFFRPGSYEQYF. The CDR3 DNA reads TGTGCCAGCAGCTTTTTCAGACCGGGTTCCTACGAGCAGTACTTC.

The genes are TRBV5-4 and TRBJ1-1, with TRBD1 as a possible D gene (6 bases). Trimming took 0 bases from V and 7 from J, leaving 13 bases between them. Germline CDR1 and CDR2: SGHNT and YYREEE (reference sequence). This CDR3 spans 14 amino acids. CDR3 region: CASSLAGGEVEAFF. CDR3 coding DNA: TGTGCCAGCAGCTTGGCTGGGGGCGAGGTTGAAGCTTTCTTT.

This chain links TRBV28 with TRBJ2-5, with D possibly TRBD1 on 8 matching bases. The DNA end favors TRBJ2-7, so the J call may be wrong. The CDR3 has 17 residues. Germline-derived CDR1 and CDR2 are MDHEN and SYDVKM. This CDR3 reads CASSLWAGDRPTYEQYF. CDR3 DNA: TGTGCCAGCAGTTTATGGGCGGGGGACAGGCCAACCTACGAGCAGTACTTC.

The chain is built from TRBV5-6 and TRBJ2-3; D gene uncertain. The V gene lost 0 bases and the J gene lost 11 bases, with 13 bases spanning the gap. The CDR3 runs to 13 residues. Germline CDR1 and CDR2: SGHDT and YYEEEE. CDR3 nucleotide sequence: TGTGCCAGCAGCTTGGCGGCGGAAACTCGGCAGTATTTT. Protein: CASSLAAETRQYF.

This chain connects TRBV27 to TRBJ1-1, with 9 positions matching TRBD1. CDR1 MNHEY and CDR2 SMNVEV come from the germline V gene (reference sequence). V lost 6 bases to trimming and J lost 1 base; unmatched junction nucleotides: 0. The length of the CDR3 is 13 residues. CDR3 DNA: TGTGCCAGCAGGGGACAGGGGAACACTGAAGCTTTCTTT. It codes for CASRGQGNTEAFF.

The genes are TRBV28 and TRBJ2-1, with 10 bases fitting TRBD2. Germline V CDR1 and CDR2: MDHEN, SYDVKM. The CDR3 consists of 13 residues. The ends lost 1 base at V and 12 bases at J; junction bases unmatched: 3. The chain's CDR3 is CASSLSQREGQFF. The CDR3 nucleotides read TGTGCCAGCAGTTTATCCCAGCGGGAGGGGCAGTTCTTC.

The chain joins TRBV5-4 to TRBJ1-4, with 8 positions matching TRBD1. Germline-derived CDR1 and CDR2 are SGHNT and YYREEE (reference sequence). V was clipped by 4 bases and J by 7 bases; unmatched bases: 9. The CDR3 totals 15 residues. The CDR3 nucleotides read TGTGCCAGCAGCACAACAGGGGGAGGGGGTGAAAAACTGTTTTTT. This gives the protein CASSTTGGGGEKLFF.